This T cell receptor beta chain came from a study of blood T cell repertoires in COVID-19. Study at large: T cells, B-cell-depleted T cells, or PBMCs provided the cDNA or gDNA that served as material.

Trimming left V 0 bases short and J 9 bases short, with 13 bases between. This CDR3 spans 14 amino acids. The germline V gene encodes CDR1 SGHRS and CDR2 YFSETQ. The authors' processing: Reference gene primer amplification yielded estimated nucleated cell counts. The method was immunoSEQ multiplex PCR; TCRdb's version includes in-frame clones alone and lacks a portion of them. V and J calls and clone size are given by that table; D and trimming were obtained from the DNA. The data show roughly 100,000 clones, 79% seen once. Sequenced: peripheral blood. The chain carries TRBV5-1 and TRBJ2-1; TRBD2 might be the D (6 bases). This sequence was found in an elderly woman with active or convalescent COVID-19. The CDR3: CASSLEPGEGEQFF. The DNA for the CDR3 is TGCGCCAGCAGCTTGGAACCGGGAGAAGGTGAGCAGTTCTTC. Combining the CDR3 with reference TRBV5-1 and TRBJ2-1 gives the whole variable domain KAGVTQTPRYLIKTRGQQVTLSCSPISGHRSVSWYQQTPGQGLQFLFEYFSETQRNKGNFPGRFSGRQFSNSRSEMNVSTLELGDSALYLCASSLEPGEGEQFFGPGTRLTVL.